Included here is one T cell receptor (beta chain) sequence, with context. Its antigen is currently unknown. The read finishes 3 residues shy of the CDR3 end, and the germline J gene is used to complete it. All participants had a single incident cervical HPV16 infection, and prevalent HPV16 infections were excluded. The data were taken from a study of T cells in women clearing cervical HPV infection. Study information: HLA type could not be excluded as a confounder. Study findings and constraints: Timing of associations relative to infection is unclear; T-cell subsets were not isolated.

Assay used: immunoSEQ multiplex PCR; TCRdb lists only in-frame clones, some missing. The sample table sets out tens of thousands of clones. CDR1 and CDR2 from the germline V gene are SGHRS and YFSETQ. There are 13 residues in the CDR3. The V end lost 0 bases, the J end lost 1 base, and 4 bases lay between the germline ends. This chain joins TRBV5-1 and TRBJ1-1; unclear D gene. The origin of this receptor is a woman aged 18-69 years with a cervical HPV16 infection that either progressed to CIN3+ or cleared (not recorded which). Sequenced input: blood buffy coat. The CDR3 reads CASSLDKNTEAFF. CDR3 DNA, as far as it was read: TGCGCCAGCAGCTTGGACAAGAACACTGAA.